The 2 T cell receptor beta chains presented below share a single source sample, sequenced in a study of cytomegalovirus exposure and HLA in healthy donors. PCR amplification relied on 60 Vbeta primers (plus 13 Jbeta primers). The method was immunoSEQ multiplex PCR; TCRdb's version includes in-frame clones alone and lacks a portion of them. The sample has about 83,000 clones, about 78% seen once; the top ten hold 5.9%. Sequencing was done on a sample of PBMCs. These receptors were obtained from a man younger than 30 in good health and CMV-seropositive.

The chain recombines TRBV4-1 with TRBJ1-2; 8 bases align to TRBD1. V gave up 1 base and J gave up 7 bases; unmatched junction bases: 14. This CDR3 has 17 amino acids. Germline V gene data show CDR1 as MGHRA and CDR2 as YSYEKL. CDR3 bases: TGCGCCAGCAGCCAAGTCCCGGGGCAGGGGGCAATCTCTGGCTACACCTTC. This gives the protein CASSQVPGQGAISGYTF.

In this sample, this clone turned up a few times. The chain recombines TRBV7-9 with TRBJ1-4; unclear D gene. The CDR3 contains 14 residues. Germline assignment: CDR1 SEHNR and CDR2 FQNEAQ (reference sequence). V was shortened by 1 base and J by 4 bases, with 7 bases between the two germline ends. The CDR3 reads CASSLDRSNEKLFF. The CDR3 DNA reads TGTGCCAGCAGCTTAGACAGAAGTAATGAAAAACTGTTTTTT.